A selection of T cell receptor beta chains follows, all from one sample in a study of vaccination effects on CD4 cells after COVID-19. Profiling relied on immunoSEQ multiplex PCR, and the TCRdb table lists in-frame clones only, not all of them. This table has tens of thousands of clones, around 69% appearing once. Their antigens remain unidentified. The sequenced sample was CD4+ T cells from PBMCs cultured with HCoV-NL63 spike peptides, obtained before COVID-19 vaccination. These receptor sequences come from a human donor who received a COVID-19 vaccine. Each CDR3 is given with its conserved first and last residue. A D gene is named only where the DNA matches it firmly. Some rows have no size entry. The others give once, few or many, or a class for an expanded clone.

V: TRBV7-2; D: TRBD1; size: NA; length: 15; J: TRBJ1-5; CDR3: CASSGGPGQGQPQHF; DNA: TGTGCCAGCAGCGGGGGTCCGGGACAGGGTCAGCCCCAGCATTTT
V: TRBV2; D: NA; size: NA; length: 17; J: TRBJ1-2; CDR3: CASRGGRQGSQDYGYTF; DNA: TGTGCCAGCAGGGGGGGTAGGCAGGGTAGCCAGGACTATGGCTACACCTTC
V: TRBV6-5; D: NA; size: NA; length: 15; J: TRBJ1-5; CDR3: CASSVEGMSNQPQHF; DNA: TGTGCCAGCAGCGTAGAGGGAATGAGCAATCAGCCCCAGCATTTT
V: TRBV24-1; D: NA; size: NA; length: 14; J: TRBJ2-3; CDR3: CATSEPSGTDTQYF; DNA: TGTGCCACCAGTGAACCATCAGGGACAGATACGCAGTATTTT
V: TRBV20-1; D: NA; size: NA; length: 15; J: TRBJ1-3; CDR3: CSASKGSGTGNTIYF; DNA: TGCAGTGCTAGTAAGGGTAGCGGTACTGGAAACACCATATATTTT
V: TRBV11-2; D: TRBD1; size: few; length: 16; J: TRBJ1-5; CDR3: CASSLTGVGSNQPQHF; DNA: TGTGCCAGCAGCTTGACAGGGGTCGGGAGCAATCAGCCCCAGCATTTT
V: TRBV24-1; D: NA; size: NA; length: 20; J: TRBJ2-1; CDR3: CATSDLQRGGPHGSYNEQFF; DNA: TGTGCCACCAGTGATTTGCAGAGGGGGGGGCCTCATGGTTCCTACAATGAGCAGTTCTTC
V: TRBV7-3; D: TRBD2; size: NA; length: 16; J: TRBJ2-3; CDR3: CASSLIAGGFTDTQYF; DNA: TGTGCCAGCAGCTTAATAGCGGGGGGCTTCACAGATACGCAGTATTTT
V: TRBV6-6; D: NA; size: NA; length: 11; J: TRBJ1-6; CDR3: CASSLNSPLHF; DNA: TGTGCCAGCAGTTTAAATTCACCCCTCCACTTT
V: TRBV5-1; D: TRBD1; size: NA; length: 13; J: TRBJ1-2; CDR3: CASTGGTGDGYTF; DNA: TGCGCCAGCACCGGTGGGACAGGGGACGGCTACACCTTC
V: TRBV7-8; D: TRBD1; size: NA; length: 15; J: TRBJ1-5; CDR3: CASSQRQGKDQPQHF; DNA: TGTGCCAGCAGCCAACGACAGGGAAAGGATCAGCCCCAGCATTTT
V: TRBV18; D: NA; size: NA; length: 14; J: TRBJ1-5; CDR3: CASSPSDSNQPQHF; DNA: TGTGCCAGCTCACCATCAGATAGCAATCAGCCCCAGCATTTT
V: TRBV18; D: NA; size: NA; length: 14; J: TRBJ1-5; CDR3: CASSPGHGNQPQHF; DNA: TGTGCCAGCTCACCGGGTCATGGGAATCAGCCCCAGCATTTT
V: TRBV6-5; D: NA; size: NA; length: 15; J: TRBJ1-6; CDR3: CASSYDGASSSPLHF; DNA: TGTGCCAGCAGTTACGATGGAGCTAGTAGTTCACCCCTCCACTTT
V: TRBV5-8; D: NA; size: NA; length: 14; J: TRBJ1-2; CDR3: CASSFLRLSNGYTF; DNA: TGTGCCAGCAGCTTTTTGAGACTGTCCAATGGCTACACCTTC
V: TRBV19; D: TRBD1; size: NA; length: 16; J: TRBJ1-1; CDR3: CASSSDRGLGGTEAFF; DNA: TGTGCCAGTAGTTCCGACAGGGGGCTCGGGGGAACTGAAGCTTTCTTT
V: TRBV6-5; D: NA; size: few; length: 15; J: TRBJ2-2; CDR3: CASSLGGSNTGELFF; DNA: TGTGCCAGCAGTTTGGGCGGATCAAACACCGGGGAGCTGTTTTTT
V: TRBV28; D: NA; size: once; length: 15; J: TRBJ1-2; CDR3: CASRPMGVVLYGYTF; DNA: TGTGCCAGCAGACCCATGGGGGTGGTCCTCTATGGCTACACCTTC
V: TRBV30; D: NA; size: NA; length: 14; J: TRBJ1-2; CDR3: CAWSNFEGTSGYTF; DNA: TGTGCCTGGAGTAATTTTGAGGGCACCTCTGGCTACACCTTC
V: TRBV18; D: NA; size: NA; length: 14; J: TRBJ1-4; CDR3: CASSPTATNEKLFF; DNA: TGTGCCAGCTCGCCGACAGCAACTAATGAAAAACTGTTTTTT
V: TRBV11-2; D: NA; size: NA; length: 14; J: TRBJ1-1; CDR3: CASSLRPQNTEAFF; DNA: TGTGCCAGCAGCTTACGGCCCCAGAACACTGAAGCTTTCTTT
V: TRBV5-1; D: TRBD1; size: NA; length: 16; J: TRBJ1-3; CDR3: CASSDSGTGGGNTIYF; DNA: TGCGCCAGCAGCGACTCCGGGACAGGGGGCGGAAACACCATATATTTT
V: TRBV5-1; D: NA; size: few; length: 16; J: TRBJ1-6; CDR3: CASSSTPRDLNSPLHF; DNA: TGCGCCAGCAGCTCCACACCCCGGGACCTTAATTCACCCCTCCACTTT
V: TRBV18; D: NA; size: NA; length: 14; J: TRBJ1-4; CDR3: CASSPQGRGEKLFF; DNA: TGTGCCAGCTCCCCCCAGGGGCGTGGTGAAAAACTGTTTTTT
V: TRBV3-1/TRBV3-2; D: NA; size: NA; length: 12; J: TRBJ2-1; CDR3: CASSQVYNEQFF; DNA: TGTGCCAGCAGCCAGGTCTACAATGAGCAGTTCTTC
V: TRBV10-3; D: TRBD1; size: NA; length: 13; J: TRBJ2-5; CDR3: CASTGQGEETQYF; DNA: TGTGCCTCGACGGGACAGGGAGAAGAGACCCAGTACTTC
V: TRBV7-8; D: NA; size: NA; length: 16; J: TRBJ2-1; CDR3: CASSLGRTAVYNEQFF; DNA: TGTGCCAGCAGCCTAGGAAGAACAGCGGTTTACAATGAGCAGTTCTTC
V: TRBV28; D: TRBD1; size: once; length: 15; J: TRBJ2-1; CDR3: CASSPGPGGWNEQFF; DNA: TGTGCCAGCAGCCCGGGACCAGGGGGCTGGAATGAGCAGTTCTTC
V: TRBV7-2; D: NA; size: few; length: 15; J: TRBJ2-2; CDR3: CASSLTRVNTGELFF; DNA: TGTGCCAGCAGCTTAACACGTGTGAACACCGGGGAGCTGTTTTTT
V: TRBV6-6; D: NA; size: NA; length: 15; J: TRBJ1-1; CDR3: CASSYSIPGTGEAFF; DNA: TGTGCCAGCAGTTACTCGATTCCAGGGACCGGTGAAGCTTTCTTT
V: TRBV7-9; D: NA; size: NA; length: 17; J: TRBJ2-4; CDR3: CASSLEMGGVEGDIQYF; DNA: TGTGCCAGCAGCTTAGAAATGGGAGGGGTCGAGGGGGACATTCAGTACTTC
V: TRBV21-1; D: NA; size: NA; length: 15; J: TRBJ1-1; CDR3: CASSVQTPMNTEAFF; DNA: TGTGCCAGCAGCGTCCAGACACCCATGAACACTGAAGCTTTCTTT
V: TRBV24-1; D: TRBD2; size: NA; length: 15; J: TRBJ2-4; CDR3: CATSDPRGVGNIQYF; DNA: TGTGCCACCAGTGACCCACGGGGGGTGGGAAACATTCAGTACTTC
V: TRBV2; D: NA; size: NA; length: 15; J: TRBJ1-4; CDR3: CASSWENAAGEKLFF; DNA: TGTGCCAGCAGTTGGGAGAATGCCGCGGGTGAAAAACTGTTTTTT
V: TRBV7-9; D: TRBD2; size: NA; length: 16; J: TRBJ2-3; CDR3: CASSLDPGLTTNTQYF; DNA: TGTGCCAGCAGCTTAGATCCGGGACTAACCACTAATACGCAGTATTTT
V: TRBV9; D: NA; size: NA; length: 13; J: TRBJ1-1; CDR3: CASSVLQTTEAFF; DNA: TGTGCCAGCAGCGTCTTACAAACCACTGAAGCTTTCTTT
V: TRBV6-5; D: NA; size: NA; length: 15; J: TRBJ2-3; CDR3: CASSYSRQFTDTQYF; DNA: TGTGCCAGCAGTTACTCGAGACAATTCACAGATACGCAGTATTTT
V: TRBV28; D: TRBD1; size: NA; length: 18; J: TRBJ1-2; CDR3: CASSLLPRTGGRYYGYTF; DNA: TGTGCCAGCAGTTTATTGCCCCGGACAGGGGGCAGATACTATGGCTACACCTTC
V: TRBV5-6; D: TRBD2; size: NA; length: 13; J: TRBJ2-1; CDR3: CASSLAVYNEQFF; DNA: TGTGCCAGCAGCCTAGCGGTCTACAATGAGCAGTTCTTC
V: TRBV7-8; D: TRBD1; size: NA; length: 14; J: TRBJ1-5; CDR3: CASSANRGNQPQHF; DNA: TGTGCCAGCAGCGCTAACAGGGGAAATCAGCCCCAGCATTTT
V: TRBV19; D: TRBD2; size: few; length: 20; J: TRBJ2-1; CDR3: CASSPRPGTSGGSSYNEQFF; DNA: TGTGCCAGTAGTCCCCGCCCCGGGACTAGCGGGGGCAGCTCCTACAATGAGCAGTTCTTC
V: TRBV5-4; D: NA; size: NA; length: 14; J: TRBJ2-5; CDR3: CASSPRGVQETQYF; DNA: TGTGCCAGCAGCCCCCGAGGGGTACAAGAGACCCAGTACTTC
V: TRBV5-1; D: TRBD1; size: NA; length: 16; J: TRBJ2-5; CDR3: CASSGDRAGISRTQYF; DNA: TGCGCCAGCAGCGGGGACAGGGCTGGGATTTCGAGGACCCAGTACTTC
V: TRBV5-1; D: TRBD1; size: NA; length: 17; J: TRBJ2-2; CDR3: CASSSQPGQGDTGELFF; DNA: TGCGCCAGCAGCTCTCAACCGGGACAGGGCGACACCGGGGAGCTGTTTTTT
V: TRBV2; D: NA; size: NA; length: 16; J: TRBJ2-3; CDR3: CASSERDLLSTDTQYF; DNA: TGTGCCAGCAGTGAACGGGACTTACTGAGCACAGATACGCAGTATTTT
V: TRBV24-1; D: NA; size: NA; length: 15; J: TRBJ2-5; CDR3: CATSDAQGPGETQYF; DNA: TGTGCCACCAGTGATGCACAGGGCCCCGGAGAGACCCAGTACTTC
V: TRBV3-1/TRBV3-2; D: NA; size: NA; length: 14; J: TRBJ1-1; CDR3: CASKTQVENTEAFF; DNA: TGTGCCAGCAAAACACAGGTCGAGAACACTGAAGCTTTCTTT
V: TRBV2; D: NA; size: NA; length: 18; J: TRBJ1-5; CDR3: CASSEGDSLALGHQPQHF; DNA: TGTGCCAGCAGTGAAGGGGACTCTTTAGCTTTAGGTCATCAGCCCCAGCATTTT
V: TRBV28; D: TRBD1; size: few; length: 17; J: TRBJ2-2; CDR3: CASSSPPGQGRTGELFF; DNA: TGTGCCAGCAGTTCGCCCCCGGGACAGGGGAGAACCGGGGAGCTGTTTTTT